This is a list of T cell receptor beta chains from one sample in a study of shared clonotypes between healthy human individuals. Clones were sequenced by immunoSEQ multiplex PCR, and TCRdb holds only the in-frame ones, with some missing. The sample has 2 million to 2.5 million clones, approximately 90% seen once. Input material: naive CD4+ T cells from PBMCs. These TCRs come from a man in his late teens or twenties in good health. Some clones in this sample may be carry-over from other donors' samples. CDR3s include the opening cysteine and the closing phenylalanine or tryptophan. A D gene is named only where the DNA matches it firmly. Not every row has a clone size; where given, it reads once, few, many or a size class.

clone size,J gene,CDR3 length,D gene,V gene,CDR3 DNA,CDR3 protein
NA,TRBJ2-4,17,NA,TRBV29-1,TGCAGCGTTGAACCCCCCCAGGGTCCGCTAGCCAAAAACATTCAGTACTTC,CSVEPPQGPLAKNIQYF
NA,TRBJ2-7,17,NA,TRBV5-1,TGCGCCAGCAGCGTAGGGCCTGGTCGGCAGGGGAGGTACGAGCAGTACTTC,CASSVGPGRQGRYEQYF
NA,TRBJ2-1,12,NA,TRBV7-6,TGTGCCAGCAGCTTAGGAACGTATGAGCAGTTCTTC,CASSLGTYEQFF
once,TRBJ2-1,15,NA,TRBV10-3,TGTGCCATCAGTGAGGGTCCCTTACGTCAGGGTGAGCAGTTCTTC,CAISEGPLRQGEQFF
NA,TRBJ2-5,12,NA,TRBV14,TGTGCCAGCAGCCGAGTCTGGGAGACCCAGTACTTC,CASSRVWETQYF
NA,TRBJ1-1,13,NA,TRBV5-6,TGTGCCAGCAGCCGGCGGACCTCAGAGGGAGCTTTCTTT,CASSRRTSEGAFF
once,TRBJ1-1,12,NA,TRBV11-3,TGTGCCAGCAGCCAGGCGGGGGCTGAAGCTTTCTTT,CASSQAGAEAFF
NA,TRBJ1-3,16,TRBD1,TRBV5-8,TGTGCCAGCAGCACTACCGGGACAGGGTTCGGAAACACCATATATTTT,CASSTTGTGFGNTIYF
NA,TRBJ2-3,17,TRBD2,TRBV5-1,TGCGCCAGCAGCTCGGGACGGACTAGCGGTTTCACAGATACGCAGTATTTT,CASSSGRTSGFTDTQYF
NA,TRBJ2-4,14,NA,TRBV4-1,TGCGCCAGCAGCCAAGATCGAATCCCAGCCATTCAGTACTTC,CASSQDRIPAIQYF
NA,TRBJ2-7,12,NA,TRBV2,TGTGCCAGCACGGACCCCCTCTACGAGCAGTACTTC,CASTDPLYEQYF
NA,TRBJ1-4,14,TRBD1,TRBV6-5,TGTGCCAGCAGTCCCCCGGGACAGGGAGGAAAACTGTTTTTT,CASSPPGQGGKLFF
NA,TRBJ1-5,17,TRBD1,TRBV28,TGTGCCAGCGAACCAGGACAGGGGTTTTTCCAGGGTCAGCCCCAGCATTTT,CASEPGQGFFQGQPQHF
NA,TRBJ1-2,18,TRBD1,TRBV4-3,TGCGCCAGCAGTCCCAACTCAGGGGCCAGGGGGCTCCACTATGGCTACACCTTC,CASSPNSGARGLHYGYTF
NA,TRBJ1-3,16,NA,TRBV28,TGTGCCAGCAGACTAGGGATTTCCAGCTCTGGAAACACCATATATTTT,CASRLGISSSGNTIYF
NA,TRBJ2-3,13,NA,TRBV9,TGTGCCAGCAGCGTAGTGGCCAGCGACGTGCAGTATTTT,CASSVVASDVQYF
NA,TRBJ2-1,15,TRBD2,TRBV7-9,TGTGCCAGCAGCTTAGGGGTAGCGGGAGTAGGTGAGCAGTTCTTC,CASSLGVAGVGEQFF
NA,TRBJ2-5,14,TRBD2,TRBV7-2,TGTGCCAGCAGCTGGCGGGAGTTGGGAGAGACCCAGTACTTC,CASSWRELGETQYF
once,TRBJ2-3,13,NA,TRBV4-1,TGCGCCAGCAGCCAGGTGGGGTTGGATACGCAGTATTTT,CASSQVGLDTQYF
NA,TRBJ1-1,15,TRBD1,TRBV2,TGTGCCAGCAGTGGAAGGACAGGAGGGGGGACTGAAGCTTTCTTT,CASSGRTGGGTEAFF
NA,TRBJ2-1,15,NA,TRBV5-1,TGCGCCAGCAGCATACTAGGGGGTTCCTACAATGAGCAGTTCTTC,CASSILGGSYNEQFF
few,TRBJ1-1,13,NA,TRBV28,TGTGCCAGCAGCCTTTACGGAGGCACTGAAGCTTTCTTT,CASSLYGGTEAFF
NA,TRBJ2-5,15,NA,TRBV14,TGTGCCAGCAGCCAAGAAATTAGCGGCCAAGAGACCCAGTACTTC,CASSQEISGQETQYF
NA,TRBJ2-7,15,TRBD2,TRBV5-1,TGCGCCAGCAGCTTGGCCGGTAGCGGGAGAAGCGAGCAGTACTTC,CASSLAGSGRSEQYF
NA,TRBJ2-3,18,NA,TRBV28,TGTGCCAGCAGTTTAAGTGGGCTAATGGGGGTCGTAACAGATACGCAGTATTTT,CASSLSGLMGVVTDTQYF
NA,TRBJ2-1,15,TRBD2,TRBV2,TGTGCCAGCAACCCGGGACTAGCGGGAGTGAATGAGCAGTTCTTC,CASNPGLAGVNEQFF
NA,TRBJ2-6,15,TRBD1,TRBV29-1,TGCAGCGTGGGTCGGACAGGGGCTGGGGCCAACGTCCTGACTTTC,CSVGRTGAGANVLTF
NA,TRBJ2-5,15,NA,TRBV28,TGTGCCAGCAGTAAGGGGGGTTTTACCCAAGAGACCCAGTACTTC,CASSKGGFTQETQYF
NA,TRBJ2-7,13,NA,TRBV5-1,TGCGCCAGCAGCTTGACGCTAGTAGGCGAGCAGTACTTC,CASSLTLVGEQYF
NA,TRBJ2-7,15,NA,TRBV11-3,TGTGCCAGCAGCTTAGATAGCGGACCGTCCTACGAGCAGTACTTC,CASSLDSGPSYEQYF
NA,TRBJ1-3,18,TRBD1,TRBV28,TGTGCCAGCAGTCCATCACCGGGACAGGGGACCGCAGGAAACACCATATATTTT,CASSPSPGQGTAGNTIYF
NA,TRBJ2-7,13,TRBD2,TRBV2,TGTGCCAGCGGGACTAGCGGGCGATACGAGCAGTACTTC,CASGTSGRYEQYF
once,TRBJ1-5,15,TRBD1,TRBV19,TGTGCCAGTAGTTTAGGGACAGGGGGCAATCAGCCCCAGCATTTT,CASSLGTGGNQPQHF
NA,TRBJ2-5,15,TRBD1,TRBV6-1,TGTGCCAGCAGTGAAGAGACAGGGGTACAAGAGACCCAGTACTTC,CASSEETGVQETQYF
NA,TRBJ1-1,14,NA,TRBV6-6,TGTGCCAGCAGTTTTAGCCGGGGGCGCTCTGAAGCTTTCTTT,CASSFSRGRSEAFF
NA,TRBJ2-2,12,NA,TRBV5-5,TGTGCCAGCAGCTTGGACACCGGGGAGCTGTTTTTT,CASSLDTGELFF
NA,TRBJ1-5,17,NA,TRBV28,TGTGCCAGCAGTTTATGGGGGGGAGAAAATAGCAATCAGCCCCAGCATTTT,CASSLWGGENSNQPQHF
NA,TRBJ2-3,15,NA,TRBV28,TGTGCCAGCAGTTTATCCGGGCCCTTCACAGATACGCAGTATTTT,CASSLSGPFTDTQYF
NA,TRBJ2-2,16,TRBD1,TRBV5-1,TGCGCCAGCAGCTTGTATGGGACAGGGCTGGCCGGGGAGCTGTTTTTT,CASSLYGTGLAGELFF
NA,TRBJ2-7,14,NA,TRBV28,TGTGCCAGCAGTTTACCGACACCGTTCTACGAGCAGTACTTC,CASSLPTPFYEQYF
NA,TRBJ2-7,16,TRBD1,TRBV5-4,TGTGCCAGCAGCTTGGGTTCCGGGACAGCTCCCTACGAGCAGTACTTC,CASSLGSGTAPYEQYF